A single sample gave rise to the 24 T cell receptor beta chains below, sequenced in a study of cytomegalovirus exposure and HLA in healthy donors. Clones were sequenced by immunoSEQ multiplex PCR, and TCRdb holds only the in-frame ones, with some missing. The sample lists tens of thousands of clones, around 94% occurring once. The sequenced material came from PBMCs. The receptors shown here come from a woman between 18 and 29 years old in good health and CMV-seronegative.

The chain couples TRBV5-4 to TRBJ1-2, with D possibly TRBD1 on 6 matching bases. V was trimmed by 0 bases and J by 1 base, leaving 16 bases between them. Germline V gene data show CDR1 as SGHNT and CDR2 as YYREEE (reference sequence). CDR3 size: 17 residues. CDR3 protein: CASSLARGHLDNYGYTF. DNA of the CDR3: TGTGCCAGCAGCTTGGCCAGGGGCCACCTCGATAACTATGGCTACACCTTC.

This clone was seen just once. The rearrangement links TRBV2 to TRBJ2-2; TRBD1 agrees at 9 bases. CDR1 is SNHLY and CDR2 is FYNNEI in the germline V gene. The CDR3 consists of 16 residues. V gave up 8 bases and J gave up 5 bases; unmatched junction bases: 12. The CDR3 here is CASETPGTGLTGELFF. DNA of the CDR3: TGTGCCAGCGAGACACCCGGGACAGGGCTGACCGGGGAGCTGTTTTTT.

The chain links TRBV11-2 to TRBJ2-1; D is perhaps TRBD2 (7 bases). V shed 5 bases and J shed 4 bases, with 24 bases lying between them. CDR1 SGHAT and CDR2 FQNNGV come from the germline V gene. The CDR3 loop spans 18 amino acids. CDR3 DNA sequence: TGTGCCAGCAGCCACCTTTTTACCGGGGGGCCCGGATACAATGAGCAGTTCTTC. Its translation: CASSHLFTGGPGYNEQFF. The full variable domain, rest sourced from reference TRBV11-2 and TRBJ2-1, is EAGVAQSPRYKIIEKRQSVAFWCNPISGHATLYWYQQILGQGPKLLIQFQNNGVVDDSQLPKDRFSAERLKGVDSTLKIQPAKLEDSAVYLCASSHLFTGGPGYNEQFFGPGTRLTVL.

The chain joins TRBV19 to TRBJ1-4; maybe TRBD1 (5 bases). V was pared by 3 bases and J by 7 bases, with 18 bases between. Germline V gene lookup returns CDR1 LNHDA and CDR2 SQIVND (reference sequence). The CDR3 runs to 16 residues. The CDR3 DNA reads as TGTGCCAGTAGTATCCTGGGGGGGTCTACTCGTGAAAAACTGTTTTTT. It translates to CASSILGGSTREKLFF.

CDR3 in amino acids: CASSPGQGAGELFF. CDR3 nucleotides: TGTGCCAGCAGTCCGGGACAGGGGGCCGGGGAGCTGTTTTTT. The chain uses TRBV9 and TRBJ2-2; TRBD1 matches at 11 bases. The ends lost 5 bases at V and 6 bases at J; junction bases unmatched: 3. This CDR3 is built from 14 residues. CDR1 and CDR2 (germline): SGDLS, YYNGEE.

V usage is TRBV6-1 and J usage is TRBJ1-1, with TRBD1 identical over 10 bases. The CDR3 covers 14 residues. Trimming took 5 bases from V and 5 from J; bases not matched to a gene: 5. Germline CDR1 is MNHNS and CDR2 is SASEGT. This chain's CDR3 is CASSRQGALTEAFF. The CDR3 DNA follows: TGTGCCAGCAGTAGACAGGGGGCGCTGACTGAAGCTTTCTTT.

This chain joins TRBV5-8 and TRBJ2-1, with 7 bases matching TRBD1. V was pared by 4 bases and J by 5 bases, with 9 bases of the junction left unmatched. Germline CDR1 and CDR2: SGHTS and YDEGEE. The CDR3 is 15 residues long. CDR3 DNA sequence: TGTGCCAGCAGCCGATACAGGGGACCCGACAATGAGCAGTTCTTC. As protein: CASSRYRGPDNEQFF.

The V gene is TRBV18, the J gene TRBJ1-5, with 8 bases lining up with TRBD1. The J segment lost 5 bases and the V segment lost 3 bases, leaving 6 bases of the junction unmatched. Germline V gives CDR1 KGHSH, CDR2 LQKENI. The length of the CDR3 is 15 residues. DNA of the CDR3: TGTGCCAGCTCACCGGTTGGGACAGGCTATCAGCCCCAGCATTTT. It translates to CASSPVGTGYQPQHF.

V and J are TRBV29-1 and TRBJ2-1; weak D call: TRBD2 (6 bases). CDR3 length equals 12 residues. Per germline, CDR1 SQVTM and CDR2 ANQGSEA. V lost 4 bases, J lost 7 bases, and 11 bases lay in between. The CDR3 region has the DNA TGCAGCGTTGGGGTACTAGCAAATGAGCAGTTCTTC. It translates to CSVGVLANEQFF.

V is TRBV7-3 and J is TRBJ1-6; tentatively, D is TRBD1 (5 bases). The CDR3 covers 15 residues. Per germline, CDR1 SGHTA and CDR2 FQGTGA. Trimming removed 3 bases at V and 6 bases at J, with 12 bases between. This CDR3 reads CASSFLGEPNSPLHF. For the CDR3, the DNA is TGTGCCAGCAGCTTCTTAGGGGAACCTAATTCACCCCTCCACTTT.

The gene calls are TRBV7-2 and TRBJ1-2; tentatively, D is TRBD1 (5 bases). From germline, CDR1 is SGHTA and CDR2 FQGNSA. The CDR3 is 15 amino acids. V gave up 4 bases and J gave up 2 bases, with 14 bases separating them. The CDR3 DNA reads TGTGCCAGCAGCTCCTTCCCGGGGGGGAACTATGGCTACACCTTC. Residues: CASSSFPGGNYGYTF.

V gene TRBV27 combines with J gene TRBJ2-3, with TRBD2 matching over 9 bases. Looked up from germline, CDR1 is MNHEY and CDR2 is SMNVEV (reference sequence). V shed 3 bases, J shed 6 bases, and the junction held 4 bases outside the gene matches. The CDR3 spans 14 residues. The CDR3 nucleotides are TGTGCCAGCAGTTTTCGGCGGGGGGGGGATACGCAGTATTTT. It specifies CASSFRRGGDTQYF.

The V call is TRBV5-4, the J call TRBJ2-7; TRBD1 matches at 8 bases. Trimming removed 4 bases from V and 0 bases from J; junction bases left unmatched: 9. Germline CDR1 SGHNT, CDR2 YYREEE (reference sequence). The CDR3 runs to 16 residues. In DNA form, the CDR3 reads TGTGCCAGCAGCGCAAACAGGGGGAACCCCTCCTACGAGCAGTACTTC. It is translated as CASSANRGNPSYEQYF.

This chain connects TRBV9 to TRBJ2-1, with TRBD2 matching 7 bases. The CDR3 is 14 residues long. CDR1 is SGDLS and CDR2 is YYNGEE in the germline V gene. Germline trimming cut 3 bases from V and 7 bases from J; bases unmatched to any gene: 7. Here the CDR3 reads CASSASGGTNEQFF. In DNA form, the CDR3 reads TGTGCCAGCAGCGCTAGCGGAGGGACTAATGAGCAGTTCTTC.

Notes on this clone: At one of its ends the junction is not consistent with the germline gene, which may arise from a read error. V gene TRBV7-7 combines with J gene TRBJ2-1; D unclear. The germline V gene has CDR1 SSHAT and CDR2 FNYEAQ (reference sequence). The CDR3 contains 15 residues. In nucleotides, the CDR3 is TGTGCTAGCAGCTTAGGACCCACTCTAGGCAATGAGCAGTTCTTC. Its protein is CASSLGPTLGNEQFF.

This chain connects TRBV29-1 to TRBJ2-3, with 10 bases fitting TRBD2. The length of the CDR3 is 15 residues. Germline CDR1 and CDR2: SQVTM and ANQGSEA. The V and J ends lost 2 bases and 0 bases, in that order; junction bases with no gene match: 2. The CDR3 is CSVELAGVSTDTQYF. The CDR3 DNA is TGCAGCGTTGAACTAGCGGGGGTGAGCACAGATACGCAGTATTTT.

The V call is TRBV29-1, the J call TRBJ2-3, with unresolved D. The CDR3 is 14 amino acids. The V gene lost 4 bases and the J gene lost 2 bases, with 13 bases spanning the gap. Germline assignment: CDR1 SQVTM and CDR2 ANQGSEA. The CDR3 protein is CSVGIGAYTDTQYF. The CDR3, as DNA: TGCAGCGTTGGGATAGGAGCATACACAGATACGCAGTATTTT.

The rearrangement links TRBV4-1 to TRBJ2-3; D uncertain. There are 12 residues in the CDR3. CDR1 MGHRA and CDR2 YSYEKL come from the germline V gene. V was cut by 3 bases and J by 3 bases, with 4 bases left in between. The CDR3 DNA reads TGCGCCAGCAGCCACCTTACAGATACGCAGTATTTT. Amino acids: CASSHLTDTQYF.

CDR3 in amino acids: CASSPGTGEKLFF. The CDR3 nucleotides read TGTGCCAGCTCACCCGGGACAGGAGAAAAACTGTTTTTT. The chain joins TRBV18 to TRBJ1-4; TRBD1 agrees at 8 bases. The CDR3 contains 13 residues. The V and J ends lost 3 bases and 8 bases, in that order; junction bases with no gene match: 2. Germline assignment: CDR1 KGHSH and CDR2 LQKENI.

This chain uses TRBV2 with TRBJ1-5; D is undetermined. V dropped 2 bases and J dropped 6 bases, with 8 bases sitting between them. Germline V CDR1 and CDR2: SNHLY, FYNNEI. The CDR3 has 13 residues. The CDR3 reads CASSEIRGQPQHF. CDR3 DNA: TGTGCCAGCAGTGAAATACGCGGTCAGCCCCAGCATTTT. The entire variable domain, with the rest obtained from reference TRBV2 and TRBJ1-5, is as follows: EPEVTQTPSHQVTQMGQEVILRCVPISNHLYFYWYRQILGQKVEFLVSFYNNEISEKSEIFDDQFSVERPDGSNFTLKIRSTKLEDSAMYFCASSEIRGQPQHFGDGTRLSIL.

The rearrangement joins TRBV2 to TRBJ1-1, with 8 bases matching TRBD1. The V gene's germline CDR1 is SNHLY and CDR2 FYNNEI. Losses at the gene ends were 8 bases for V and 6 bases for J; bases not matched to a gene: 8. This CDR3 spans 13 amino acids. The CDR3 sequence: CASGQGAPPEAFF. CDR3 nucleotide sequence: TGTGCCAGCGGGCAGGGGGCCCCCCCTGAAGCTTTCTTT.

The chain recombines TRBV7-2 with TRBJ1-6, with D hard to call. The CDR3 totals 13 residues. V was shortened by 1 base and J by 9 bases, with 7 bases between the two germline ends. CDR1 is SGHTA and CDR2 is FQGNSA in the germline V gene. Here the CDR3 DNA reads TGTGCCAGCAGCTTAGGGGAGCGTTCACCCCTCCACTTT. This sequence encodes CASSLGERSPLHF. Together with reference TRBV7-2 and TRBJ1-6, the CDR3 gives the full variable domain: GAGVSQSPSNKVTEKGKDVELRCDPISGHTALYWYRQSLGQGLEFLIYFQGNSAPDKSGLPSDRFSAERTGGSVSTLTIQRTQQEDSAVYLCASSLGERSPLHFGNGTRLTVT.

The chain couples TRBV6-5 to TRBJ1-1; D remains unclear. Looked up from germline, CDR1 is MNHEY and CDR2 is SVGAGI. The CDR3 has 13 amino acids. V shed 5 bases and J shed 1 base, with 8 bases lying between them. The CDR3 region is CASSHDSNTEAFF. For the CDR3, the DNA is TGTGCCAGCAGTCACGACTCGAACACTGAAGCTTTCTTT.

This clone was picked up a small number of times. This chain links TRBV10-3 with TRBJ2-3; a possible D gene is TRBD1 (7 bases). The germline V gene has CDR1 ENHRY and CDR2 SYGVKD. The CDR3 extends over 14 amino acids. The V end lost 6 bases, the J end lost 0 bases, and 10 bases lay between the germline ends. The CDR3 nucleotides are TGTGCCATCAGGGGGGGACAGAGCACAGATACGCAGTATTTT. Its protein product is CAIRGGQSTDTQYF.